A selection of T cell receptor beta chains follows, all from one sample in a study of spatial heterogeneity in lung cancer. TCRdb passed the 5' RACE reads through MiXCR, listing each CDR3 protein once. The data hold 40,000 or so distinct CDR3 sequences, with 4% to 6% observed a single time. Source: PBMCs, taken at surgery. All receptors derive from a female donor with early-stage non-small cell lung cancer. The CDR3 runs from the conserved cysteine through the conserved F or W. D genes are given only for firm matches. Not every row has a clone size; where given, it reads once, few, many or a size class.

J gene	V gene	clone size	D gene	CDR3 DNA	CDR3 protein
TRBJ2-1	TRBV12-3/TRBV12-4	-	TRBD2	TGTGCCAGCAGTTTTAGGTCTAGCGGAGGATACAATGAGCAGTTCTTC	CASSFRSSGGYNEQFF
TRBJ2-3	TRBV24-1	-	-	TGTGCCACGGCGGGACAGAGCACAGATACGCAGTATTTT	CATAGQSTDTQYF
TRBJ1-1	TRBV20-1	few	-	TGCAGTGCTAGAGATAACACCAGGGGTAGGAGGGAAGCTTTCTTT	CSARDNTRGRREAFF
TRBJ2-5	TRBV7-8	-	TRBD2	TGTGCCAGCAGCCACTGGACTAGCGGGGCACTAGAGACCCAGTACTTC	CASSHWTSGALETQYF
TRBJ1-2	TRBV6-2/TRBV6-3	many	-	TGTGCCAGCAGTTACTCATATGGCTACACCTTC	CASSYSYGYTF
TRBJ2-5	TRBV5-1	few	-	TGCGCCAGCAGCTTAGTCAACAGGGCTCAGGAGACCCAGTACTTC	CASSLVNRAQETQYF
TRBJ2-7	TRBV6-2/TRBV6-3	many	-	TGTGCCAGCAGCCCTCGTGGTCGTCCCGAGCAGTACTTC	CASSPRGRPEQYF
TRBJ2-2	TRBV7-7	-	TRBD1	TGTGCCAGCAGCCTTGCAGGGGGCGGCACCGGGGAGCTGTTTTTT	CASSLAGGGTGELFF
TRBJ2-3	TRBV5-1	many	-	TGCGCCAGCAGCTTTTCATCTGGGGGCACTAATACGCAGTATTTT	CASSFSSGGTNTQYF
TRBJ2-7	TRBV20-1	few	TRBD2	TGCAGTGCTAGTACTAGCGGCAACGAGCAGTACTTC	CSASTSGNEQYF
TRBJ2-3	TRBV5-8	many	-	TGTGCCAGCAGCGACGGGCGGGCAGATACGCAGTATTTT	CASSDGRADTQYF
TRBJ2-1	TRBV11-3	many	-	TGTGCCAGCAGCTTAGCAAGCTTAAGCAATGAGCAGTTCTTC	CASSLASLSNEQFF
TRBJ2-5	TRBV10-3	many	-	TGTGCCATCAGTGAGCGAGGGGAGACCCAGTACTTC	CAISERGETQYF
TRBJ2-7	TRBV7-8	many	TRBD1	TGTGCCAGCACCCACAGGGGGCGCGCCTACGAGCAGTACTTC	CASTHRGRAYEQYF
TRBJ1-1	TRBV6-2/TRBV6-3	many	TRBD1	TGTGCCAGCAGGAAACAGGGGGAGAACACTGAAGCTTTCTTT	CASRKQGENTEAFF
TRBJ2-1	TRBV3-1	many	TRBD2	TGTGCCAGCAGCCCAACGGGACTAGCGGGGGACTATGAGCAGTTCTTC	CASSPTGLAGDYEQFF
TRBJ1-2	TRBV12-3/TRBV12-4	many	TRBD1	TGTGCCAGCAGAAGGGGTCGGACAGGCCCTCCGGGTGACACCTTC	CASRRGRTGPPGDTF
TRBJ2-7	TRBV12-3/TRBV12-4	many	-	TGTGCCAGCAGTAGGGGGACATACGAGCAGTACTTC	CASSRGTYEQYF
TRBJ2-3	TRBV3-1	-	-	TGTGCCAGCAACGGCAGGGAGGGCACAGATACGCAGTATTTT	CASNGREGTDTQYF
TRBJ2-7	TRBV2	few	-	TGTGCCAGCAGGGGGGGGCGTACCTACGAGCAGTACTTC	CASRGGRTYEQYF
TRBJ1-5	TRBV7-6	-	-	TGTGCCAGCAGCTCACGGCCGGATTTTATCGGCAATCAGCCCCAGCATTTT	CASSSRPDFIGNQPQHF
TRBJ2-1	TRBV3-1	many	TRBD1	TGTGCCAGCAGCCAACGTGAGGGGGCGAGGGAGTTCTTC	CASSQREGAREFF
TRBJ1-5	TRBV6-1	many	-	TGTGCCAGCAGATTTAGCAATCAGCCCCAGCATTTT	CASRFSNQPQHF
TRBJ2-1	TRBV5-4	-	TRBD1	TGTGCCAGCTCGCGACAGGGTGAGCAGTTCTTC	CASSRQGEQFF
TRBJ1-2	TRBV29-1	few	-	TGCAGCGTTTCTTGGGTCTCGGCTCAGGCGGGCTATGGCTACACCTTC	CSVSWVSAQAGYGYTF
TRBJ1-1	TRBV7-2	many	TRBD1	TGTGCCAGCAGCCCAGGGGGCACTGAAGCTTTCTTT	CASSPGGTEAFF
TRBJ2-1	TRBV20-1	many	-	TGCAGTGCTAGATCCTTGGAGGTGCAGTTCTTC	CSARSLEVQFF
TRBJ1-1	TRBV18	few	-	TGTGCCAGCTCACGGGGCAGAGACACTGAAGCTTTCTTT	CASSRGRDTEAFF
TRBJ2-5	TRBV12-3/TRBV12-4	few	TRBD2	TGTGCCAGCAGTGGGACTAGCGGGGAGACCCAGTACTTC	CASSGTSGETQYF
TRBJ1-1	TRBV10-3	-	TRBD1	TGTGCCATCAGTCACAGGGGCGAACCAAACACTGAAGCTTTCTTT	CAISHRGEPNTEAFF
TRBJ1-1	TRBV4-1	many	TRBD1	TGCGCCAGCAGCCTTCCACGAGGACAGGAAGAAGCTTTCTTT	CASSLPRGQEEAFF